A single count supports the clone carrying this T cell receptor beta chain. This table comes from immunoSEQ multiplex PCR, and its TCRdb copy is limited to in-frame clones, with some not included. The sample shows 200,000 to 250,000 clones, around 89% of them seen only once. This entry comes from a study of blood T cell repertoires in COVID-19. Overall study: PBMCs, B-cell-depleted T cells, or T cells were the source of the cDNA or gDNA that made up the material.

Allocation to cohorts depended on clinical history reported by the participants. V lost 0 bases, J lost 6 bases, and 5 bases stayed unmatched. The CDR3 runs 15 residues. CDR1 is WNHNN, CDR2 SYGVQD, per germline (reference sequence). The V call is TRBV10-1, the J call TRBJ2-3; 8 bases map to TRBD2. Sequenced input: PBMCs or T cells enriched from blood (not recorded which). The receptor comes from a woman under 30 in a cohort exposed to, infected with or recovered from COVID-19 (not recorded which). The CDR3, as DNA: TGCGCCAGCAGTGAGTCGAGCGGGAGTTCGGATACGCAGTATTTT. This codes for CASSESSGSSDTQYF.